This T cell receptor (beta chain) was captured in a study of shared T cell receptors in the human thymus. CDR3 size: 15 residues. With 7 bases clipped from V and 5 bases from J, the junction kept 9 bases outside the gene matches. Germline V lookup: CDR1 MNHNS, CDR2 SASEGT. Libraries were prepared by immunoSEQ multiplex PCR; TCRdb keeps only in-frame clonotypes and omits some of them. The data contain 450,000 to 650,000 clones, approximately 80% of them singletons. This sample was also put to use in a study of human thymus T cells. That source adds: Donors were healthy Finnish infants having corrective surgery for congenital heart defects.

V usage is TRBV6-1 and J usage is TRBJ2-1; TRBD2 matches 9 bases. The specimen sequenced was thymocytes. The TCR comes from a boy under three years old with a congenital heart defect. The CDR3 bases are TGTGCCAGCAAGGGGCGGGAGGGGCCGAACAATGAGCAGTTCTTC. It codes for CASKGREGPNNEQFF.